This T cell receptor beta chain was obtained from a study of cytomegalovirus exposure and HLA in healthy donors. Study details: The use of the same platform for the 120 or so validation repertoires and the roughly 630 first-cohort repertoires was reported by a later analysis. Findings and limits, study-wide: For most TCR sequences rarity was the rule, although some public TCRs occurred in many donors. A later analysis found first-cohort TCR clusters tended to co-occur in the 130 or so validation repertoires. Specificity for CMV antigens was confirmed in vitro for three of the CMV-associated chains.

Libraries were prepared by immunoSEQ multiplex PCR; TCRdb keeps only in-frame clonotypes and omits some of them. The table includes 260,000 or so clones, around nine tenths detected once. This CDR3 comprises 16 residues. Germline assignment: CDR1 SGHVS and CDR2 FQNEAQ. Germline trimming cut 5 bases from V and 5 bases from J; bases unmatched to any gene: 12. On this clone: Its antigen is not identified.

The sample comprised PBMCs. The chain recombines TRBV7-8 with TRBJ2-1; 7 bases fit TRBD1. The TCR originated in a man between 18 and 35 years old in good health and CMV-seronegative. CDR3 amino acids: CASSPWPTGKNNEQFF. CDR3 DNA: TGTGCCAGCAGCCCCTGGCCGACAGGGAAAAACAATGAGCAGTTCTTC.